Below, 3 T cell receptor beta chains from the same sample are listed, as sequenced in a study of T cell responses to AZD1222 COVID-19 vaccine. Here immunoSEQ multiplex PCR was the method, and the copy in TCRdb shows in-frame clones only, minus some. Of 75,000 to 95,000 clones listed, about 88% are singletons. The sample here was peripheral blood, taken on day 0 of AZD1222 vaccination. The receptor set was obtained from an adult in good health.

The J gene is TRBJ2-7, the V gene TRBV28, with a tentative D call TRBD1 (5 bases). V was cut by 8 bases and J by 3 bases, with 11 bases left in between. The CDR3 has 12 residues. The germline gives CDR1 MDHEN, CDR2 SYDVKM. The CDR3 DNA follows: TGTGCCAGCCTAGGACACCTCTACGAGCAGTACTTC. This translates into CASLGHLYEQYF.

The CDR3 loop is CAGTGVRDGYTF. CDR3 in DNA: TGTGCCGGAACGGGGGTCAGGGATGGCTACACCTTC. The chain combines TRBV7-9 with TRBJ1-2, with D possibly being TRBD1 (5 bases). Per the germline V gene, CDR1 is SEHNR and CDR2 is FQNEAQ (reference sequence). V shed 11 bases and J shed 6 bases, with 16 bases lying between them. CDR3 length equals 12 residues. The whole variable domain, remainder taken from reference TRBV7-9 and TRBJ1-2, is DTGVSQNPRHKITKRGQNVTFRCDPISEHNRLYWYRQTLGQGPEFLTYFQNEAQLEKSRLLSDRFSAERPKGSFSTLEIQRTEQGDSAMYLCAGTGVRDGYTFGSGTRLTVV.

V gene TRBV5-6 combines with J gene TRBJ2-3; TRBD1 agrees at 7 bases. The CDR3 runs to 16 residues. V dropped 0 bases and J dropped 4; count of bases not matched to a gene: 8. The germline V gene has CDR1 SGHDT and CDR2 YYEEEE. Written as DNA, the CDR3 is TGTGCCAGCAGCTTGGGTCTTAACAGGGGTGCAGATACGCAGTATTTT. It specifies CASSLGLNRGADTQYF.